This T cell receptor (beta chain) was sequenced for a study of T cell responses to AZD1222 COVID-19 vaccine. Some second doses came at about 4 weeks and others at about 12 weeks; these were pooled. Comments on this clone: The antigen remains unidentified.

Study-level findings and limits: Vaccine-associated CD4 TCRs spanned spike, dominant at 160-218 and 743-854. Sampled repertoires all dated from after the peak T cell response. Of spike-specific TCRs, nearly half reportedly target regions left unmutated in variants.

V shed 4 bases and J shed 1 base, with 16 bases lying between them. Looked up from germline, CDR1 is SGHTA and CDR2 is FQGTGA. The CDR3 totals 17 residues. TCRdb keeps only in-frame clones here, not all; method: immunoSEQ multiplex PCR. Among roughly 130,000 clones listed, about 94% were seen once. Sample: peripheral blood, taken 28 days after the second AZD1222 dose. The clonotype was recovered from an adult who received the AZD1222 COVID-19 vaccine. The chain is built from TRBV7-3 and TRBJ2-2; D call uncertain. The chain's CDR3 is CASSSSPGSLNTGELFF. The CDR3, as DNA: TGTGCCAGCAGCTCCTCCCCCGGGTCCCTGAACACCGGGGAGCTGTTTTTT.